The 24 T cell receptor beta chains listed next were all sequenced from one sample in a study of T-cell reconstitution after alpha-beta-depleted transplantation in children. Unique molecular identifiers tagged the TCRbeta library. TCRdb ran MiXCR on the PCR reads and lists one entry per CDR3 protein. This table holds roughly 90,000 distinct CDR3 sequences, 9% to 15% found once. The sequenced sample was PBMCs from the stem cell graft donor, obtained from the stem cell graft. These TCRs come from a human donor who donated a stem cell graft to a child with inherited bone marrow failure.

This sequence joins TRBV28 and TRBJ2-2; the D is unclear. V was shortened by 5 bases and J by 8 bases, with 9 bases between the two germline ends. The CDR3 has 12 amino acids. Germline V gene sequence: CDR1 MDHEN, CDR2 SYDVKM. This CDR3 reads CASSLTGGELFF. In DNA form, the CDR3 reads TGTGCCAGCAGTCTCACCGGAGGGGAGCTGTTTTTT.

This clonotype was seen at least ten times. This chain links TRBV7-2 with TRBJ1-6; 9 bases are shared with TRBD1. Germline V gene lookup returns CDR1 SGHTA and CDR2 FQGNSA. The CDR3 covers 15 residues. V dropped 8 bases and J dropped 7; count of bases not matched to a gene: 9. The CDR3 DNA follows: TGTGCCAGCTCGTGGGGGACAGGGAGGAATTCACCCCTCCACTTT. Protein product: CASSWGTGRNSPLHF. Looking up the rest from reference TRBV7-2 and TRBJ1-6 gives the full variable domain: GAGVSQSPSNKVTEKGKDVELRCDPISGHTALYWYRQSLGQGLEFLIYFQGNSAPDKSGLPSDRFSAERTGGSVSTLTIQRTQQEDSAVYLCASSWGTGRNSPLHFGNGTRLTVT.

This clonotype was detected ten times or more. In DNA, the CDR3 is TGTGCCAGCAGCCTTCAACAGGGGAGCGGGGCCAACGTCCTGACTTTC. This sequence encodes CASSLQQGSGANVLTF. V gene TRBV7-3 combines with J gene TRBJ2-6; 7 bases fit TRBD1. CDR1 and CDR2 (germline): SGHTA, FQGTGA. Trimming at V came to 5 bases and at J to 4 bases, leaving 8 bases not matched to a gene. The CDR3 totals 16 residues.

This clonotype was seen many times. V and J are TRBV5-1 and TRBJ2-5, with D tentatively TRBD1 or TRBD2 (5 bases each). V lost 3 bases and J lost 2, with 11 bases in between. CDR1 SGHRS and CDR2 YFSETQ come from the germline V gene. The CDR3 is made up of 14 amino acids. DNA for the CDR3: TGCGCCAGCAGCTCCGGGACGGGACAAGAGACCCAGTACTTC. Protein sequence: CASSSGTGQETQYF.

This clonotype was counted a few times. The rearrangement joins TRBV20-1 to TRBJ1-5, with D hard to call. This CDR3 contains 14 residues. The germline V gene has CDR1 DFQATT and CDR2 SNEGSKA (reference sequence). CDR3 DNA sequence: TGCAGAGTCGGCGCAGGCCGTAATGGTCAGCCCCAGCATTTT. Encoded protein: CRVGAGRNGQPQHF.

This clonotype was counted ten times or more. The chain recombines TRBV9 with TRBJ2-7; 7 bases fit TRBD2. CDR3 length: 15 amino acids. J lost 4 bases, V lost 3 bases, and 10 bases had no gene match. CDR1 is SGDLS, CDR2 YYNGEE, per germline. CDR3 residues: CASSGSPGLEYEQYF. CDR3 nucleotides: TGTGCCAGCAGCGGCTCTCCCGGACTAGAATACGAGCAGTACTTC.

This clonotype has ten or more counts. The chain employs TRBV12-3 or TRBV12-4 and TRBJ1-2, with a possible D match to TRBD1 (5 bases). The CDR3 consists of 12 residues. V was cut by 2 bases and J by 8 bases, with 9 bases left in between. The CDR3 sequence is CASSLFQGGYTF. CDR3 bases: TGTGCCAGCAGTTTATTTCAGGGAGGCTACACCTTC.

This clonotype showed up many times. The V call is TRBV4-3, the J call TRBJ2-2; TRBD2 matches at 13 bases. The V and J ends lost 2 bases and 8 bases, in that order; junction bases with no gene match: 8. There are 17 residues in the CDR3. CDR1 and CDR2 from the germline V gene are LGHNA and YSLEER. This chain's CDR3 is CASSQIGLAGVGGELFF. DNA for the CDR3: TGCGCCAGCAGCCAAATAGGACTAGCGGGAGTGGGTGGGGAGCTGTTTTTT.

This clonotype was seen ten or more times. The chain combines TRBV12-3 or TRBV12-4 with TRBJ2-2; 9 positions match TRBD2. This CDR3 has 15 residues. Trimming cost V 5 bases and J 6 bases; bases outside gene matches: 7. The CDR3 loop reads CASSPAGGPSGELFF. DNA for the CDR3: TGTGCCAGCAGTCCCGCGGGAGGGCCCTCCGGGGAGCTGTTTTTT.

In its sample, this clonotype was seen many times. The V gene is TRBV27, the J gene TRBJ2-3; 7 nucleotides line up with TRBD2. Germline V gene lookup returns CDR1 MNHEY and CDR2 SMNVEV (reference sequence). CDR3 size: 16 residues. J lost 0 bases, V lost 5 bases, and 8 bases had no gene match. DNA of the CDR3: TGTGCCAGCAGTCCACTAGCGTTAGAAAGCACAGATACGCAGTATTTT. Amino acid sequence: CASSPLALESTDTQYF.

This clonotype was seen repeatedly, ten times or more. The chain couples TRBV4-3 to TRBJ2-7; TRBD2 agrees at 12 bases. The length of the CDR3 is 15 residues. Germline V gene data show CDR1 as LGHNA and CDR2 as YSLEER. V shed 3 bases, J shed 2 bases, and the junction held 2 bases outside the gene matches. The CDR3 nucleotides are TGCGCCAGCAGCCAGACTAGCGGGAGACCCTACGAGCAGTACTTC. Protein product: CASSQTSGRPYEQYF.

This clonotype was counted between two and nine times. The chain couples TRBV7-3 to TRBJ2-1; 9 bases are shared with TRBD2. Germline loops: CDR1 SGHTA, CDR2 FQGTGA. The CDR3 totals 15 residues. Germline trimming cut 3 bases from V and 6 bases from J; bases unmatched to any gene: 6. CDR3 in amino acids: CASSFRGLATNEQFF. The CDR3 DNA is TGTGCCAGCAGCTTTAGGGGACTAGCCACCAATGAGCAGTTCTTC.

This clonotype was counted once. V is TRBV5-1 and J is TRBJ2-5; 9 bases align to TRBD2. The germline CDR1 and CDR2 sequences are SGHRS and YFSETQ. The CDR3 has 16 amino acids. V lost 5 bases to trimming and J lost 9 bases; unmatched junction nucleotides: 17. Here the CDR3 DNA reads TGCGCCAGCAGAATTAGCGGGGGACCGGCCATCGGGCCCCAGTACTTC. Amino acids: CASRISGGPAIGPQYF.

This clonotype came up a few times. The chain combines TRBV7-3 with TRBJ1-1; 8 nucleotides match TRBD1. V lost 5 bases and J lost 2; bases outside the gene matches: 7. Germline CDR1 and CDR2: SGHTA and FQGTGA. CDR3 length: 15 residues. CDR3 sequence: CASSPTAGGNTEAFF. For the CDR3, the DNA is TGTGCCAGCAGCCCTACGGCAGGGGGCAACACTGAAGCTTTCTTT. Based on the CDR3 plus reference TRBV7-3 and TRBJ1-1, the full variable domain is GAGVSQTPSNKVTEKGKYVELRCDPISGHTALYWYRQSLGQGPEFLIYFQGTGAADDSGLPNDRFFAVRPEGSVSTLKIQRTERGDSAVYLCASSPTAGGNTEAFFGQGTRLTVV.

There are many counts of this clonotype. This chain joins TRBV19 and TRBJ1-5; D uncertain. Per the germline V gene, CDR1 is LNHDA and CDR2 is SQIVND (reference sequence). Trimming pared 0 bases from V and 4 bases from J, leaving 4 bases between. This CDR3 spans 13 amino acids. In nucleotides, the CDR3 is TGTGCCAGTAGTATAGATCCTAATCAGCCCCAGCATTTT. It codes for CASSIDPNQPQHF.

This rearrangement joins TRBV11-2 to TRBJ2-2; the match to TRBD2 covers 7 bases. Germline trimming cut 4 bases from V and 6 bases from J; bases unmatched to any gene: 11. This CDR3 has 16 residues. Germline assignment: CDR1 SGHAT and CDR2 FQNNGV. CDR3 loop: CASSYVPGGSAGELFF. The CDR3 DNA reads TGTGCCAGCAGCTACGTCCCTGGCGGGAGTGCCGGGGAGCTGTTTTTT.

The table lists this clonotype with a few counts. This chain connects TRBV4-2 to TRBJ2-7; 7 bases are shared with TRBD1. CDR3 length: 17 residues. Unmatched junction bases numbered 12, after V lost 4 bases and J lost 0 bases. The germline CDR1 and CDR2 sequences are LGHNA and YNFKEQ. The CDR3 sequence is CASSLITTGRASYEQYF. DNA of the CDR3: TGTGCCAGCAGCCTAATCACGACAGGGCGAGCCTCCTACGAGCAGTACTTC.

This clonotype was detected many times. DNA of the CDR3: TGTGCCACCAGCAGAGCGATAGGGGTCTCACCCCTCCACTTT. Protein: CATSRAIGVSPLHF. This chain uses TRBV15 with TRBJ1-6; tentative D call: TRBD1 (5 bases). Germline loops: CDR1 LNHNV, CDR2 YYDKDF (reference sequence). The V gene lost 1 base and the J gene lost 10 bases, with 11 bases spanning the gap. The CDR3 consists of 14 residues.

This clonotype has at least ten counts. The chain employs TRBV7-2 and TRBJ1-2; D is unclear. This CDR3 region has 13 residues. Germline V CDR1 and CDR2: SGHTA, FQGNSA. Trimming cost V 5 bases and J 0 bases, with 7 bases left between them. The CDR3 region is CASSGSTNYGYTF. Written as DNA, the CDR3 is TGTGCCAGCAGCGGCAGCACTAACTATGGCTACACCTTC.

CDR3 sequence (DNA): TGCGCCAGCAGCTGGGGGCTAGCGTGGAGCGAGACCCAGTACTTC. This translates into CASSWGLAWSETQYF. The chain uses TRBV5-1 and TRBJ2-5; perhaps D is TRBD1 or TRBD2 (6 bases each). Germline CDR1 SGHRS, CDR2 YFSETQ. This CDR3 contains 15 residues. V was cut by 3 bases and J by 5 bases, with 17 bases left in between.

At least ten counts were recorded for this clonotype. The CDR3 DNA reads TGTGCCAGCAGCTTACCGGGACAGGGGATGAACACTGAAGCTTTCTTT. This codes for CASSLPGQGMNTEAFF. The chain is built from TRBV5-6 and TRBJ1-1, with 10 bases identical to TRBD1. The CDR3 is 16 residues long. Looked up from germline, CDR1 is SGHDT and CDR2 is YYEEEE. V lost 2 bases to trimming and J lost 0 bases; unmatched junction nucleotides: 4.

This clonotype showed up many times. The chain couples TRBV7-2 to TRBJ1-2; 7 nucleotides align to TRBD1. The CDR3 spans 17 residues. With V trimmed by 5 bases and J by 8 bases, 20 bases remained unmatched. In germline, CDR1 is SGHTA, CDR2 FQGNSA. Here the CDR3 reads CASSNDREAAIVRGYTF. Written as DNA, the CDR3 is TGTGCCAGCAGCAACGACAGGGAGGCGGCGATTGTGCGAGGCTACACCTTC.

This clonotype was counted many times. The rearrangement uses TRBV7-8 and TRBJ1-2; the D is unclear. V lost 2 bases to trimming and J lost 12 bases, with 13 bases between them. The CDR3 is 12 amino acids. Germline CDR1 SGHVS, CDR2 FQNEAQ. The CDR3 is CASSLSGDTDTF. CDR3 nucleotide sequence: TGTGCCAGCAGCTTAAGCGGAGACACAGACACCTTC.

This clonotype was recorded many times. The chain recombines TRBV7-9 with TRBJ2-2; D not certain. The CDR3 has 13 amino acids. V was trimmed by 7 bases and J by 0 bases, leaving 6 bases between them. Germline values: CDR1 SEHNR, CDR2 FQNEAQ (reference sequence). The chain's CDR3 is CASILANTGELFF. As DNA, the CDR3 is TGTGCCAGCATCCTTGCGAACACCGGGGAGCTGTTTTTT.